The rows below give T cell receptor beta chains drawn from one sample of a study of T cells in narcolepsy. Method: immunoSEQ multiplex PCR; TCRdb's copy keeps in-frame clones and lacks some. The sample gives more than 30,000 clones, 75% to 90% of which show up once; 2.6% is in the top ten. Sequencing was carried out using CD45RA- memory CD4+ T cells from PBMCs. These receptors all come from a human donor with narcolepsy. Each CDR3 is given with its conserved first and last residue. Fields, in order: clone size, J gene, D gene, V gene, CDR3 protein, CDR3 DNA. The D gene is left open where the match is weak. Expanded clones get a size class; other rows say once, few or many, or leave the size out.

-	TRBJ1-1	-	TRBV5-6	CASSRLAGMGTEAFF	TGTGCCAGCAGCCGGCTGGCGGGGATGGGAACTGAAGCTTTCTTT
-	TRBJ2-3	-	TRBV9	CASSEAPPDTQYF	TGTGCCAGCAGCGAGGCCCCTCCCGATACGCAGTATTTT
-	TRBJ1-1	TRBD1	TRBV12-5	CASGLVFLRDREAEAFF	TGTGCTAGTGGTTTGGTATTTCTAAGGGACAGGGAAGCTGAAGCTTTCTTT
few	TRBJ1-4	-	TRBV19	CASSPVPATNEKLFF	TGTGCCAGTAGCCCCGTCCCTGCAACTAATGAAAAACTGTTTTTT
-	TRBJ2-1	TRBD1	TRBV5-5	CASSAGQVNEQFF	TGTGCCAGCAGCGCCGGACAGGTCAATGAGCAGTTCTTC
-	TRBJ2-5	-	TRBV5-1	CASSLAGVAQRETQYF	TGCGCCAGCAGCTTGGCTGGGGTGGCACAGAGGGAGACCCAGTACTTC
-	TRBJ1-6	-	TRBV4-3	CASSQDRVIGDRSSPLHF	TGCGCCAGCAGCCAAGATCGGGTAATAGGGGATAGGTCCTCACCCCTCCACTTT
-	TRBJ1-6	-	TRBV11-2	CASSLGRSSYNSPLHF	TGTGCCAGCAGCTTAGGCAGGAGCTCCTATAATTCACCCCTCCACTTT
-	TRBJ2-5	-	TRBV5-5	CASSLRTETQYF	TGTGCCAGCAGCCTGCGGACGGAGACCCAGTACTTC
-	TRBJ1-1	-	TRBV5-5	CASSLVISTEAFF	TGTGCCAGCAGCTTGGTCATTTCCACTGAAGCTTTCTTT
-	TRBJ2-3	-	TRBV25-1	CASSEPGDTQYF	TGTGCCAGCAGTGAACCTGGAGATACGCAGTATTTT
-	TRBJ1-2	-	TRBV27	CASSFRVDPNYGYTF	TGTGCCAGCAGTTTTCGCGTGGACCCTAACTATGGCTACACCTTC
once	TRBJ2-7	-	TRBV5-6	CASSYDTGEIYEQYF	TGTGCCAGCAGCTATGACACAGGAGAGATCTACGAGCAGTACTTC
-	TRBJ2-3	-	TRBV5-1	CASSPLGGGTDTQYF	TGCGCCAGCAGCCCTCTAGGGGGTGGCACAGATACGCAGTATTTT